Given below is one TCR beta chain in context. Its antigen remains unknown. Repertoires were generated with immunoSEQ multiplex PCR, while TCRdb's copy carries only in-frame clones and drops some. There are approximately 92,000 clones in the sample; under 95% occur only once, and 5% to 6.5% lies in the top ten. The sample belongs to a study of graft-versus-host responses after intestinal transplantation. At the level of the study: The whole recipient group had anti-thymocyte globulin induction followed by tacrolimus and steroids for around 3 years.

Findings and caveats of the study: Where graft-donor T cell macrochimerism was present, patients had high graft-versus-host to host-versus-graft clonal ratios in allografts. Early post-transplant HvG declines showed an association with peak circulating GvH clone levels. Detected in recipient marrow were GvH clones, some of which were first observed in ileum or blood.

Germline V gene data show CDR1 as GTSNPN and CDR2 as SVGIG (reference sequence). Trimming left V 0 bases short and J 0 bases short, with 2 bases between. The CDR3 covers 12 residues. The V and J genes are TRBV30 and TRBJ2-5; D not resolved. This receptor was identified in a human donor who received an intestinal transplant. The specimen was unstimulated CD8+ T cells sorted from spleen or lymph node cells, collected before intestinal transplant. The chain's CDR3 is CAWSVNQETQYF. CDR3 coding DNA: TGTGCCTGGAGTGTAAACCAAGAGACCCAGTACTTC. The variable domain in full, completed from reference TRBV30 and TRBJ2-5, reads SQTIHQWPATLVQPVGSPLSLECTVEGTSNPNLYWYRQAAGRGLQLLFYSVGIGQISSEVPQNLSASRPQDRQFILSSKKLLLSDSGFYLCAWSVNQETQYFGPGTRLLVL.